One sample yielded the 18 T cell receptor beta chains listed below, sequenced in a study of shared clonotypes between healthy human individuals. Measured with immunoSEQ multiplex PCR; TCRdb has only the in-frame clones, and not every one. The table shows 2 million to 3 million clones, with roughly 93% occurring only once. Sequences were obtained from naive CD4+ T cells from PBMCs. Subset in this sample: CD45RA+ positively selected. The receptors here all came from a man aged 18 to 35 in good health. Some clones in this sample may be carry-over from other donors' samples.

The J gene is TRBJ2-1, the V gene TRBV10-3, with D perhaps matching TRBD2 (5 bases). V lost 2 bases and J lost 10, with 15 bases in between. There are 14 residues in the CDR3. Germline CDR1 reads ENHRY; CDR2 reads SYGVKD. CDR3 amino acids: CAISEVTGDGEQFF. CDR3 bases: TGTGCCATCAGTGAGGTTACCGGGGATGGGGAGCAGTTCTTC.

A note on this clone: This CDR3 is also generated by other DNA sequences in the sample. The genes are TRBV5-1 and TRBJ1-5, with a tentative D call TRBD1 (5 bases). The V end was cut by 1 base, the J end by 0 bases, with 8 bases between. Germline CDR1 and CDR2: SGHRS and YFSETQ. The CDR3 length is 15 residues. The CDR3 DNA reads TGCGCCAGCAGCTTGACAGGCTATAGCAATCAGCCCCAGCATTTT. It translates to CASSLTGYSNQPQHF.

The CDR3, as DNA: TGTGCCAGTAGTATGGGCGGGCTTACTGGGGCCAACGTCCTGACTTTC. This translates into CASSMGGLTGANVLTF. This chain uses TRBV19 with TRBJ2-6; TRBD2 is a possible D gene (5 bases). The ends were cut back, 3 bases at V and 2 bases at J, with 11 bases in the middle. The CDR3 consists of 16 residues. Germline V lookup: CDR1 LNHDA, CDR2 SQIVND (reference sequence).

The count of this clone is one. The V and J genes are TRBV7-9 and TRBJ2-1, with 10 bases matching TRBD1. The CDR3 contains 17 residues. Germline V gene sequence: CDR1 SEHNR, CDR2 FQNEAQ (reference sequence). Unmatched junction bases numbered 14, after V lost 5 bases and J lost 7 bases. The CDR3 loop reads CASSPRSGDRGTNEQFF. CDR3 coding DNA: TGTGCCAGCAGCCCTAGGTCGGGGGACAGGGGAACGAATGAGCAGTTCTTC.

V usage is TRBV6-1 and J usage is TRBJ2-3, with a weak D call TRBD1 (6 bases). Between the trimmed V and J ends, which lost 1 base and 6 bases, there was a span of 17 bases. Germline V gene lookup returns CDR1 MNHNS and CDR2 SASEGT. The CDR3 totals 16 residues. CDR3: CASSEVAGALVDTQYF. CDR3 in DNA: TGTGCCAGCAGTGAAGTGGCAGGGGCCCTCGTGGATACGCAGTATTTT.

The rearrangement links TRBV7-3 to TRBJ2-1, with 7 bases identical to TRBD2. V gave up 5 bases and J gave up 9 bases; unmatched junction bases: 7. Germline CDR1 and CDR2: SGHTA and FQGTGA. This CDR3 has 13 residues. CDR3 nucleotides: TGTGCCAGCAGCAATGAGCGGGATGGTGAGCAGTTCTTC. Protein: CASSNERDGEQFF.

V usage is TRBV4-3 and J usage is TRBJ1-2, with D perhaps matching TRBD1 (5 bases). The V end lost 3 bases, the J end lost 7 bases, and 12 bases lay between the germline ends. The CDR3 runs to 13 residues. Germline values: CDR1 LGHNA, CDR2 YSLEER. The CDR3 sequence: CASSHTLGGGYTF. The CDR3 DNA sequence: TGCGCCAGCAGCCACACCCTCGGGGGTGGCTACACCTTC.

This chain joins TRBV4-1 and TRBJ2-3; 9 bases line up with TRBD1. V was pared by 5 bases and J by 6 bases, with 9 bases of the junction left unmatched. There are 15 residues in the CDR3. CDR1 and CDR2 from the germline V gene are MGHRA and YSYEKL. CDR3 region: CASSIRDRVEDTQYF. The CDR3 DNA is TGCGCCAGCAGCATCCGGGACAGGGTTGAGGATACGCAGTATTTT.

DNA of the CDR3: TGTGCCAGCAGCCGGGACAGGGAGGGTTCACCCCTCCACTTT. It translates to CASSRDREGSPLHF. J is TRBJ1-6 and V is TRBV11-2; 9 bases are shared with TRBD1. Trimming at V came to 5 bases and at J to 9 bases, leaving 5 bases not matched to a gene. This CDR3 is built from 14 residues. Germline V lookup: CDR1 SGHAT, CDR2 FQNNGV.

This clone came up once. The genes are TRBV18 and TRBJ2-1; 11 nucleotides agree with TRBD2. This CDR3 is 15 amino acids long. Germline V gene sequence: CDR1 KGHSH, CDR2 LQKENI. Unmatched junction bases numbered 8, after V lost 6 bases and J lost 7 bases. The CDR3 loop reads CASSQTSGSTNEQFF. The CDR3 bases are TGTGCCAGCTCGCAAACTAGCGGGAGTACGAATGAGCAGTTCTTC.

This chain connects TRBV5-1 to TRBJ2-1; D might be TRBD2 (7 bases). Trimming removed 0 bases at V and 1 base at J, with 26 bases between. Looked up from germline, CDR1 is SGHRS and CDR2 is YFSETQ. The length of the CDR3 is 21 residues. The CDR3 here is CASSLAGGRVGSRKSYNEQFF. DNA for the CDR3: TGCGCCAGCAGCTTGGCCGGGGGGCGTGTCGGGAGTAGGAAATCCTACAATGAGCAGTTCTTC. Variable domain in full (rest from reference TRBV5-1 and TRBJ2-1): KAGVTQTPRYLIKTRGQQVTLSCSPISGHRSVSWYQQTPGQGLQFLFEYFSETQRNKGNFPGRFSGRQFSNSRSEMNVSTLELGDSALYLCASSLAGGRVGSRKSYNEQFFGPGTRLTVL.

V is TRBV19 and J is TRBJ1-1; D gene unclear. Germline CDR1 is LNHDA and CDR2 is SQIVND (reference sequence). This CDR3 region has 14 residues. V was cut by 7 bases and J by 4 bases, with 16 bases left in between. CDR3 loop: CASTDGSVGTEAFF. CDR3 nucleotide sequence: TGTGCCAGTACCGACGGGAGCGTGGGCACTGAAGCTTTCTTT.

The chain couples TRBV28 to TRBJ2-5; no firm D call. The V and J ends lost 2 bases and 2 bases respectively, with 6 bases between them. From germline, CDR1 is MDHEN and CDR2 SYDVKM. The CDR3 length is 13 residues. CDR3 sequence (DNA): TGTGCCAGCAGTTTAGCCCTGCAAGAGACCCAGTACTTC. Residues: CASSLALQETQYF.

The V call is TRBV28, the J call TRBJ1-2; 7 bases fit TRBD1. The CDR3 consists of 15 residues. The V gene end was trimmed by 6 bases and the J gene end by 5 bases; junction bases not matched to a gene: 12. Germline V gives CDR1 MDHEN, CDR2 SYDVKM. The CDR3 nucleotides are TGTGCCAGCAGCGTTACAGGGGAGAGGGGTTATGGCTACACCTTC. Its protein product is CASSVTGERGYGYTF.

V usage is TRBV7-9 and J usage is TRBJ2-5; D perhaps matches TRBD2 (5 bases). V shed 2 bases and J shed 0 bases, with 13 bases lying between them. The germline V gene has CDR1 SEHNR and CDR2 FQNEAQ (reference sequence). This CDR3 spans 16 amino acids. In DNA, the CDR3 is TGTGCCAGCAGCTTATGGGGAGCCGGGTACCAAGAGACCCAGTACTTC. It is translated as CASSLWGAGYQETQYF. The whole variable domain, filled in from reference TRBV7-9 and TRBJ2-5, reads DTGVSQNPRHKITKRGQNVTFRCDPISEHNRLYWYRQTLGQGPEFLTYFQNEAQLEKSRLLSDRFSAERPKGSFSTLEIQRTEQGDSAMYLCASSLWGAGYQETQYFGPGTRLLVL.

On this clone itself: This same CDR3 is encoded by further DNA sequences in the sample. This rearrangement joins TRBV4-2 to TRBJ2-6, with D possibly matching TRBD2 (5 bases). Germline assignment: CDR1 LGHNA and CDR2 YNFKEQ. The CDR3 is 15 amino acids. The ends were cut back, 4 bases at V and 4 bases at J, with 11 bases in the middle. The CDR3 loop reads CASSPRGPGANVLTF. CDR3 nucleotide sequence: TGTGCCAGCAGCCCCCGAGGGCCGGGGGCCAACGTCCTGACTTTC.

In nucleotides, the CDR3 is TGTGCCACAAGCTTCTGGACTGGAAACACCATATATTTT. This sequence encodes CATSFWTGNTIYF. The chain employs TRBV19 and TRBJ1-3; D gene ambiguous. V was shortened by 10 bases and J by 2 bases, with 12 bases between the two germline ends. The germline V gene has CDR1 LNHDA and CDR2 SQIVND (reference sequence). The CDR3 covers 13 residues.

This chain uses TRBV13 with TRBJ2-7; 9 nucleotides match TRBD2. CDR1 is PRHDT and CDR2 is FYEKMQ in the germline V gene (reference sequence). The CDR3 covers 19 residues. The junction had 26 bases not matched to a gene; V was cut back by 5 bases and J by 9 bases. The CDR3 loop is CASSQTVRGGRAHRYRQYF. CDR3 in DNA: TGTGCCAGCAGCCAAACCGTCCGGGGCGGGAGGGCCCACCGATATAGGCAGTACTTC.